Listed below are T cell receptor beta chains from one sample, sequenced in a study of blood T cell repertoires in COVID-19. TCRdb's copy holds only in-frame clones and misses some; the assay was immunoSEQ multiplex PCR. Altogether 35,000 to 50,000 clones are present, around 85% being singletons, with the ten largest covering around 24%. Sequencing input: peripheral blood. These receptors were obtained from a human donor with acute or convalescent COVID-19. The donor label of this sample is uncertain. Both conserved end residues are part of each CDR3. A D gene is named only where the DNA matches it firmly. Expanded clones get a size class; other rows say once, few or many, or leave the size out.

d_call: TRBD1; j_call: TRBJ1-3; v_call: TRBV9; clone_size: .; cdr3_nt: TGTGCCAGCAGCGTAACCCAGGGGGTGTTATATTTT; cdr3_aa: CASSVTQGVLYF
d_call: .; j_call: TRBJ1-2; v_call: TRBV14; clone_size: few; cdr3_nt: TGTGCCAGCAGCCCAGGAGGCTATGGCTACACCTTC; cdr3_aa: CASSPGGYGYTF
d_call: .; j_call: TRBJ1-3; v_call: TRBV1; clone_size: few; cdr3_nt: TGCACCAGCAGCCAAGTTCTTGAAATTGGGGGGGCCTCTGGAAACACCATATATTTT; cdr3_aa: CTSSQVLEIGGASGNTIYF
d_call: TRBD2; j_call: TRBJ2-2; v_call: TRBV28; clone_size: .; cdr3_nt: TGTGCCAGCAGTACGGGACTAGCGGGAACCGGGGAGCTGTTTTTT; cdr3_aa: CASSTGLAGTGELFF
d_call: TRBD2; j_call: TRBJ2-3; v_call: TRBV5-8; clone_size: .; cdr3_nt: TGTGCCAGCAAAGCGGGGGTAGCAGATACGCAGTATTTT; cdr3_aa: CASKAGVADTQYF
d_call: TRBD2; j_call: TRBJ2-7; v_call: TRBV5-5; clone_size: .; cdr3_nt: TGTGCCAGCAGCCCGGTCCCGGCGGGAGAGCCCTACGAGCAGTACTTC; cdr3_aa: CASSPVPAGEPYEQYF
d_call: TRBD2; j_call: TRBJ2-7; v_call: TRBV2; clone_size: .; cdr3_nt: TGTGCCGCCGGGGGAGGGGTCTACGAGCAGTACTTC; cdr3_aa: CAAGGGVYEQYF
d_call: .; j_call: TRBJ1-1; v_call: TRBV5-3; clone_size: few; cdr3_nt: TGTGCCAGAAGCTTGCGGTTTATTCGGGTCCGGTTGCTGGGTTGGGTGAACACTGAAGCTTTCTTT; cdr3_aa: CARSLRFIRVRLLGWVNTEAFF
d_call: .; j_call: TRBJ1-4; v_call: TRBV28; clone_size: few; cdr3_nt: TGTGCCAGCAGTTCCGTACAGCTGGAGGCGAAAAAACTGTTTTTT; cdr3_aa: CASSSVQLEAKKLFF
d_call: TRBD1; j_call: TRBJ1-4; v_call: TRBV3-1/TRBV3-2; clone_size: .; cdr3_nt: TGTGCCAGCAGCCACGACAGGGGGGGAGCTAATGAAAAACTGTTTTTT; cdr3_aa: CASSHDRGGANEKLFF
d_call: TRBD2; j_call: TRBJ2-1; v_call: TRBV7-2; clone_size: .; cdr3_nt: TGTGCCAGCAGTTGGACTAGGCGGGATGAGCAGTTCTTC; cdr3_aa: CASSWTRRDEQFF
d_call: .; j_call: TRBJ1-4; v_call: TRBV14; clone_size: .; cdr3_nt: TGTGCCAGCAGCCAGAACAGGGCATTTAATGAAAAACTGTTTTTT; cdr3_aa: CASSQNRAFNEKLFF
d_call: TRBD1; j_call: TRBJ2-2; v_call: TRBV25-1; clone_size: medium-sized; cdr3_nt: TGTGCCAGCAGTGAATCGGACAGGGATGCCGGGGAGCTGTTTTTT; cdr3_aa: CASSESDRDAGELFF
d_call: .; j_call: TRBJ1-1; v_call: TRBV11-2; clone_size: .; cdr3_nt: TGTGCCAGCAGCCGAGCGGGTGGGACTGAAGCTTTCTTT; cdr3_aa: CASSRAGGTEAFF
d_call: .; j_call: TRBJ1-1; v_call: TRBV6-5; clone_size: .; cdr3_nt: TGTGCCAGCACCGGCGCGGGGAGGGGCACTGAAGCTTTCTTT; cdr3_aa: CASTGAGRGTEAFF
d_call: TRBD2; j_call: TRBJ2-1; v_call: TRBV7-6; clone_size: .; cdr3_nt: TGTGCCAGCAGCTTAGGACTAGCGGACTCCTACAATGAGCAGTTCTTC; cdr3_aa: CASSLGLADSYNEQFF
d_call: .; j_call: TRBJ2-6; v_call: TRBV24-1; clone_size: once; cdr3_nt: TGTGCCACCAGTGCAACTGGGGCCAACGTCCTGACTTTC; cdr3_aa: CATSATGANVLTF
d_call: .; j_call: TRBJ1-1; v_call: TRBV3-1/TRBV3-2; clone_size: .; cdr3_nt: TGTGCCAGCAGCCAGGGGGGTAACACTGAAGCTTTCTTT; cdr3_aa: CASSQGGNTEAFF
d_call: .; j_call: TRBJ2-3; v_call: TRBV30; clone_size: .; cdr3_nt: TGTGCCTGGAGTGGGACATACACAGATACGCAGTATTTT; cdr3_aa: CAWSGTYTDTQYF
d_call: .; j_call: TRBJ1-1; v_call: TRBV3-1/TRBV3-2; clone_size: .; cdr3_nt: TGTGCCAGCAGCCAATCAAGAGCATCAGCTTTCTTT; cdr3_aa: CASSQSRASAFF
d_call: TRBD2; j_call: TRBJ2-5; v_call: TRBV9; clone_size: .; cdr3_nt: TGTGCCAGCAGCGCCATAGCGGGAGGAACCCAAGAGACCCAGTACTTC; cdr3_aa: CASSAIAGGTQETQYF
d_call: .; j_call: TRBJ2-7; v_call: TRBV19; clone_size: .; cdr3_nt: TGTGCCAGTAGTATCTCTCCCCCGGGACAATACTACGAGCAGTACTTC; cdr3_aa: CASSISPPGQYYEQYF